The T cell receptor beta chain under discussion was sequenced for a study of beta chain features in type 1 diabetes. Every isolated RNA sample was fully reverse transcribed, so sequencing captured expressed TCRB transcripts. TCRdb's table, derived via immunoSEQ multiplex PCR, lists solely in-frame clones and lacks some. The data hold 450,000 to 600,000 clones, with approximately 31% observed a single time. This clone has only a few counts. Its matching antigen is unknown. It was via CD45RO/CCR7/CD25/CD127/CD95/CD27 that CD4+ naive, central memory, regulatory and stem cell-like memory cells were sorted. Purities over 95% were achieved in all sorted populations. Study-wide findings and caveats: Across patients, naive, central memory and Treg TCRB repertoires exhibited apparently greater similarity than was observed across healthy donors.

CDR1 and CDR2 from the germline V gene are GTSNPN and SVGIG (reference sequence). V lost 4 bases and J 1 base, leaving 8 bases between the germline ends. The CDR3 extends over 13 amino acids. V usage is TRBV30 and J usage is TRBJ1-5; D gene uncertain. The TCR was taken from a man between 18 and 35 years old in good health. Sequencing used naive CD4+ T cells from blood. The CDR3 bases are TGTGCCTGGAACGAGGGAAGCAATCAGCCCCAGCATTTT. It yields the protein CAWNEGSNQPQHF. The whole variable domain, remainder taken from reference TRBV30 and TRBJ1-5, is SQTIHQWPATLVQPVGSPLSLECTVEGTSNPNLYWYRQAAGRGLQLLFYSVGIGQISSEVPQNLSASRPQDRQFILSSKKLLLSDSGFYLCAWNEGSNQPQHFGDGTRLSIL.